This T cell receptor (beta chain) was sequenced for a study of T cells after yellow fever vaccination. Points from the study as a whole: Clones from primary vaccination mostly reappeared after the booster (roughly 97% CD4, 88% CD8).

This clonotype was recorded a few times. Its antigen is not known. V shed 2 bases, J shed 6 bases, and the junction held 6 bases outside the gene matches. The CDR3 is made up of 16 amino acids. Germline-derived CDR1 and CDR2 are MGHRA and YSYEKL. One entry per CDR3 protein results from TCRdb running MiXCR on the 5' RACE reads. The repertoire holds some 160,000 distinct CDR3 sequences, with 6% to 7.5% as singletons. The origin of this receptor is a man aged 18-30 years who received the YFV17D yellow fever vaccine. V usage is TRBV4-1 and J usage is TRBJ2-2, with 10 bases fitting TRBD2. The material was CD4+ T cells sorted from PBMCs, obtained 5 days after the first yellow fever vaccination. The CDR3 is CASSQQAGGRSGELFF. The CDR3 DNA reads TGCGCCAGCAGCCAACAAGCGGGGGGGCGGTCCGGGGAGCTGTTTTTT.